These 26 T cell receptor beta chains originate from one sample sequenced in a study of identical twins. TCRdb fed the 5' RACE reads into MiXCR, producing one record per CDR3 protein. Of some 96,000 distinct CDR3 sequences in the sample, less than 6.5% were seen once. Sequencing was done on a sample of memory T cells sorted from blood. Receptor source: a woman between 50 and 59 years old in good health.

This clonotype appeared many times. CDR3 coding DNA: TGTGCCAGCTCACCTGTGGGAAGCGAGCAGTACTTC. This codes for CASSPVGSEQYF. This chain joins TRBV18 and TRBJ2-7, with unresolved D. The germline V and J ends were trimmed by 3 bases and 6 bases, with 9 bases remaining between them. This CDR3 has 12 residues. CDR1 and CDR2 from the germline V gene are KGHSH and LQKENI.

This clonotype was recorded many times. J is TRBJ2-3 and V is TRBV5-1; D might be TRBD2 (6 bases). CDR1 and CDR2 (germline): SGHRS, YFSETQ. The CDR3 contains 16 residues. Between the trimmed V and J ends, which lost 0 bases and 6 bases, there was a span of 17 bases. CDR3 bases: TGCGCCAGCAGCTTGGGGCTAGCGCCTCCCACCGATACGCAGTATTTT. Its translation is CASSLGLAPPTDTQYF.

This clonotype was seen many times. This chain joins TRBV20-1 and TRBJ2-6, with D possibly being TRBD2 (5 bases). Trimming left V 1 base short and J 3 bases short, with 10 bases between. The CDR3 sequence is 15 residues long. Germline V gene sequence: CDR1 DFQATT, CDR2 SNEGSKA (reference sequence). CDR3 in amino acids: CSARGLEDGANVLTF. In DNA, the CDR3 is TGCAGTGCTAGAGGCTTGGAGGATGGGGCCAACGTCCTGACTTTC.

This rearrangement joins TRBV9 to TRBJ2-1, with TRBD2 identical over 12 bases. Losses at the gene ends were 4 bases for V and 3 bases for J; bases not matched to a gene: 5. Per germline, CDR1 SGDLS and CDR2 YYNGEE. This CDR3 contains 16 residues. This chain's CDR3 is CASSLGTSGLYNEQFF. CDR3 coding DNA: TGTGCCAGCAGCCTTGGGACTAGCGGGCTCTACAATGAGCAGTTCTTC.

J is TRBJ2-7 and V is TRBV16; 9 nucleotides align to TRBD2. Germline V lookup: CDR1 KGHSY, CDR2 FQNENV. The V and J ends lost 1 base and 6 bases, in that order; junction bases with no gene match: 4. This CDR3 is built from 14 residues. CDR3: CASSQWASGIEQYV. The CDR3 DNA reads TGTGCCAGCAGCCAATGGGCTAGCGGGATCGAGCAGTACGTC.

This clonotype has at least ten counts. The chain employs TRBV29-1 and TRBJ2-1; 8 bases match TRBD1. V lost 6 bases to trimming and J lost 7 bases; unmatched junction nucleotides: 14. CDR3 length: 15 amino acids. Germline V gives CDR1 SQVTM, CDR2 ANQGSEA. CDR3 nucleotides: TGCAGCGTGGAAAAGCACGGACAGGGACGAAATGAGCAGTTCTTC. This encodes CSVEKHGQGRNEQFF.

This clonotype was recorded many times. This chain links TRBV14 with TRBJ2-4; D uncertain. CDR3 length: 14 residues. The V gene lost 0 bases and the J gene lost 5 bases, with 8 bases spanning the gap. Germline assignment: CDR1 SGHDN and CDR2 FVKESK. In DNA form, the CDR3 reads TGTGCCAGCAGCCAAGATTCGACGGAAAACATTCAGTACTTC. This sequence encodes CASSQDSTENIQYF.

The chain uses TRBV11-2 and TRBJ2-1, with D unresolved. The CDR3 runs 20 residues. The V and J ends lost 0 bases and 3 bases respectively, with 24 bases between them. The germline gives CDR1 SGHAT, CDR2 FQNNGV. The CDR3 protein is CASSLDWSPQLTIHYNEQFF. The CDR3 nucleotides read TGTGCCAGCAGCTTAGATTGGTCCCCCCAATTGACAATACACTACAATGAGCAGTTCTTC.

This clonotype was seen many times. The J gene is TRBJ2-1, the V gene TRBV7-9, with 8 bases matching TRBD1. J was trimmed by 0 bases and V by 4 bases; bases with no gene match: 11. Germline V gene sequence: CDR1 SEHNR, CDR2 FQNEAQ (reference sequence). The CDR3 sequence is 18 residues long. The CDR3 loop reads CASSSPSRGRSSYNEQFF. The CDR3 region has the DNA TGTGCCAGCAGCTCGCCCTCCAGGGGGCGTAGCTCCTACAATGAGCAGTTCTTC.

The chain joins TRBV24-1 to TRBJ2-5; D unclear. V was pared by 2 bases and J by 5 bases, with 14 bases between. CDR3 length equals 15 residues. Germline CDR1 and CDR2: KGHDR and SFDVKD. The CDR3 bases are TGTGCCACCAGTGATTCGGGCCTTCCCCATGAGACCCAGTACTTC. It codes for CATSDSGLPHETQYF.

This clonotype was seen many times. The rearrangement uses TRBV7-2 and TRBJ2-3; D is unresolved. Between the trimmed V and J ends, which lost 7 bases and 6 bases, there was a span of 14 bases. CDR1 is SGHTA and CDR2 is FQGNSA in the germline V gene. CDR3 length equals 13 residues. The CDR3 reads CASTPLSTDTQYF. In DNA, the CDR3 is TGTGCCAGCACCCCATTGTCCACGGATACGCAGTATTTT.

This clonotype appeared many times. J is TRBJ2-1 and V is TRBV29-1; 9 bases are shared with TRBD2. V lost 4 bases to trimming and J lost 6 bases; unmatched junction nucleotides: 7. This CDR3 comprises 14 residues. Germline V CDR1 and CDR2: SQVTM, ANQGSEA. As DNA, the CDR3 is TGCAGCGTTGTATTAGCTAGCGGGATCAATGAGCAGTTCTTC. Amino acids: CSVVLASGINEQFF.

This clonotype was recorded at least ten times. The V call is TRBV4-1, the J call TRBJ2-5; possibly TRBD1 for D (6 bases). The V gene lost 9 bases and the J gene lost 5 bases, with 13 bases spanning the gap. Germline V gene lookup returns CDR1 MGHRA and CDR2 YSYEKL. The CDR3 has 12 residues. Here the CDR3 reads CASSEQGETQYF. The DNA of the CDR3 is TGCGCCAGTAGCGAACAGGGTGAGACCCAGTACTTC.

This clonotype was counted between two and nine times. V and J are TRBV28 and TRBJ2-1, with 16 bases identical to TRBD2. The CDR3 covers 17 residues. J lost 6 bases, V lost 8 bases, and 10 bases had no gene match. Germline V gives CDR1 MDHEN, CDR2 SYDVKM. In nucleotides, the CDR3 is TGTGCCAGCGGCCTTGGGACTAGCGGGAGGGTCCTCAATGAGCAGTTCTTC. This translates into CASGLGTSGRVLNEQFF.

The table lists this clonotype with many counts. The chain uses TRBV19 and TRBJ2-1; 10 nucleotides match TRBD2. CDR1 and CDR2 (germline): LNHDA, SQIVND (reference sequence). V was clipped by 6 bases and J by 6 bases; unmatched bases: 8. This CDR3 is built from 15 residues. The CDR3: CASRRGASGSNEQFF. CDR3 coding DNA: TGTGCCAGTAGGAGAGGGGCTAGCGGGAGCAATGAGCAGTTCTTC.

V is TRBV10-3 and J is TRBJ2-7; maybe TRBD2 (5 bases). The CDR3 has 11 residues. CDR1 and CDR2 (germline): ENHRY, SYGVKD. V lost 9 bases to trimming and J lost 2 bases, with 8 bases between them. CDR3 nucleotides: TGTGCCATGGGAGACACCTACGAGCAGTACTTC. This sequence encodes CAMGDTYEQYF.

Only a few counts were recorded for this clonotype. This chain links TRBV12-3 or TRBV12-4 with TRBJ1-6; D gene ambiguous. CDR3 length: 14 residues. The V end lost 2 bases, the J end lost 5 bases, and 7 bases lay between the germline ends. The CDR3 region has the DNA TGTGCCAGCAGTTTAAACTGGGATAATTCACCCCTCCACTTT. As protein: CASSLNWDNSPLHF.

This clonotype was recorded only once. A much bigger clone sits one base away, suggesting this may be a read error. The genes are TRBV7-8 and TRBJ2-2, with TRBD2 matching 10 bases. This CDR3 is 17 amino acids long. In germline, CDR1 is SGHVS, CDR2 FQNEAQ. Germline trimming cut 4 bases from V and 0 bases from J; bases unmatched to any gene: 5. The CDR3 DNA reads TGTGCCAGCAGCTCATCGACTAGCGGGTCGAACACCGGGGAGCTGTTTTTT. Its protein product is CASSSSTSGSNTGELFF.

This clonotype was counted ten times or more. In nucleotides, the CDR3 is TGTGCCAGCAGCCAAAACCCCGGGACAGCAAATGAGCAGTTCTTC. This gives the protein CASSQNPGTANEQFF. The chain combines TRBV11-2 with TRBJ2-1, with 7 nucleotides matching TRBD1. Germline CDR1 and CDR2: SGHAT and FQNNGV. This CDR3 is 15 amino acids long. Germline trimming cut 5 bases from V and 7 bases from J; bases unmatched to any gene: 11.

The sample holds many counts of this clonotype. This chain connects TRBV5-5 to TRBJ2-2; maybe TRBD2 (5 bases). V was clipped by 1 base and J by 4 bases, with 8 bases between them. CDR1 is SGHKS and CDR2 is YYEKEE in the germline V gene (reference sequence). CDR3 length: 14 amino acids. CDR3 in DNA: TGTGCCAGCAGCTTGTTGGCGGGCACCGGGGAGCTGTTTTTT. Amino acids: CASSLLAGTGELFF.

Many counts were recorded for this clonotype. The CDR3 is CASSNDGGYTF. The CDR3 region has the DNA TGTGCCAGCAGCAACGACGGCGGCTACACCTTC. The chain uses TRBV5-6 and TRBJ1-2; D unclear. V was pared by 4 bases and J by 8 bases, with 9 bases between. Germline values: CDR1 SGHDT, CDR2 YYEEEE. The CDR3 runs to 11 residues.

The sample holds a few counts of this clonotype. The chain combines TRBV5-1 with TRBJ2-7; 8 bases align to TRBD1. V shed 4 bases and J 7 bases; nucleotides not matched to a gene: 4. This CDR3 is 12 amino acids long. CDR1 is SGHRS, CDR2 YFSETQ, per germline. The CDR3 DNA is TGCGCCAGCAGCCCTACAGGGGGGGAGCAGTACTTC. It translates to CASSPTGGEQYF. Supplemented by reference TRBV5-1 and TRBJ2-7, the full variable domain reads KAGVTQTPRYLIKTRGQQVTLSCSPISGHRSVSWYQQTPGQGLQFLFEYFSETQRNKGNFPGRFSGRQFSNSRSEMNVSTLELGDSALYLCASSPTGGEQYFGPGTRLTVT.

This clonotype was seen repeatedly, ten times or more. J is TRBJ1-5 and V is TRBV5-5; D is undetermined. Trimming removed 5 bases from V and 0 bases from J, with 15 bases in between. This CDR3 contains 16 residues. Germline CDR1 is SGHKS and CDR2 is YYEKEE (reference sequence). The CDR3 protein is CASSKEGKYSNQPQHF. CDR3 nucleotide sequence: TGTGCCAGCAGTAAAGAAGGAAAGTATAGCAATCAGCCCCAGCATTTT.

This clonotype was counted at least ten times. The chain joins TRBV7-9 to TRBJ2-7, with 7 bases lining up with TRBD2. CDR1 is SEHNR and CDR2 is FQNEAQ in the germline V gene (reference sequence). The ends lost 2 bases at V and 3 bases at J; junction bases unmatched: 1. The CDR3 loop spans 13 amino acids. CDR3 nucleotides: TGTGCCAGCAGCTTACGGGACTACTACGAGCAGTACTTC. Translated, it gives CASSLRDYYEQYF.

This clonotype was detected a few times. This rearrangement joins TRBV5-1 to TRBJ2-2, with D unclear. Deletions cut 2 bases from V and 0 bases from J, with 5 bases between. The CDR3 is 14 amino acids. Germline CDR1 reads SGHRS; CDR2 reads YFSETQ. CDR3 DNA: TGCGCCAGCAGCTTATCACCGAACACCGGGGAGCTGTTTTTT. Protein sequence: CASSLSPNTGELFF.

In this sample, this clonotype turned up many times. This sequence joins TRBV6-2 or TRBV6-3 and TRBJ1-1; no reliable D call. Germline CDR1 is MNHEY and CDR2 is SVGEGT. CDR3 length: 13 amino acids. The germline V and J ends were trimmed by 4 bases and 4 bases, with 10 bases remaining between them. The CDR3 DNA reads TGTGCCAGCAGTTTTGGGAAGTCCACTGAAGCTTTCTTT. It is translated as CASSFGKSTEAFF.